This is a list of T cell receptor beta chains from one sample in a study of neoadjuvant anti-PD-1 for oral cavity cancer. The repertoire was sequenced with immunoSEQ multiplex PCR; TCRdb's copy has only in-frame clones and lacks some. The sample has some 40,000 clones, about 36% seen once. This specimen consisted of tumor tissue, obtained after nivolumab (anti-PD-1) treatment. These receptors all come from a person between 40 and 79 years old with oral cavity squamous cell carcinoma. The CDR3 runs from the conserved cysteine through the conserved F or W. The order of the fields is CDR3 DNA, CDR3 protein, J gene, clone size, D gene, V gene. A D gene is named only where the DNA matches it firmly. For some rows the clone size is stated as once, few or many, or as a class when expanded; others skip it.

cdr3_nt: TGTGCCAGCAGTGATCCGAGACAGGAGAACACTGAAGCTTTCTTT
cdr3_aa: CASSDPRQENTEAFF
j_call: TRBJ1-1
clone_size: -
d_call: -
v_call: TRBV25-1

cdr3_nt: TGTGCCAGCAGATGGACCGGAAGCGCTGAAGCTTTCTTT
cdr3_aa: CASRWTGSAEAFF
j_call: TRBJ1-1
clone_size: few
d_call: -
v_call: TRBV6-5

cdr3_nt: TGTGCCAGCAAAGGGCTAGCGGGACCTACGCAGTATTTT
cdr3_aa: CASKGLAGPTQYF
j_call: TRBJ2-3
clone_size: few
d_call: TRBD2
v_call: TRBV6-5

cdr3_nt: TGTGCCAGCAGTCCAGGGGGCCGGGGCTACACCTTC
cdr3_aa: CASSPGGRGYTF
j_call: TRBJ1-2
clone_size: few
d_call: TRBD1
v_call: TRBV28

cdr3_nt: TGTGCCAGCTCACCATCCGTCGCCAGGTTTCTCTATGGCTACACCTTC
cdr3_aa: CASSPSVARFLYGYTF
j_call: TRBJ1-2
clone_size: -
d_call: -
v_call: TRBV18

cdr3_nt: TGTGCCAGCAGCGTCCTTCCGGGGGGCACAGATACGCAGTATTTT
cdr3_aa: CASSVLPGGTDTQYF
j_call: TRBJ2-3
clone_size: -
d_call: -
v_call: TRBV7-9

cdr3_nt: TGTGCCAGCAGCCAAGATCAAAGTTTCGGGGGCGCGGAAAACACTGAAGCTTTCTTT
cdr3_aa: CASSQDQSFGGAENTEAFF
j_call: TRBJ1-1
clone_size: few
d_call: -
v_call: TRBV4-2

cdr3_nt: TGCGCCAGCAGCTTGGCCCTGACTATCACGAGGGAGACCCAGTACTTC
cdr3_aa: CASSLALTITRETQYF
j_call: TRBJ2-5
clone_size: many
d_call: -
v_call: TRBV5-1

cdr3_nt: TGTGCCAGCTGCCGGGACTCCCAAGAGACCCAGTACTTC
cdr3_aa: CASCRDSQETQYF
j_call: TRBJ2-5
clone_size: few
d_call: -
v_call: TRBV10-3

cdr3_nt: TGTGCCAGCAGCTTAGACTCAGGACAGGTGGTTGGCTACACCTTC
cdr3_aa: CASSLDSGQVVGYTF
j_call: TRBJ1-2
clone_size: -
d_call: TRBD1
v_call: TRBV7-9

cdr3_nt: TGTGCCAGCAGTGGGAGACAGGGGATCCCCTACAATGAGCAGTTCTTC
cdr3_aa: CASSGRQGIPYNEQFF
j_call: TRBJ2-1
clone_size: -
d_call: TRBD1
v_call: TRBV2

cdr3_nt: TGCGCCAGCAGGGCAGGGGTGGCCTACGAGCAGTACTTC
cdr3_aa: CASRAGVAYEQYF
j_call: TRBJ2-7
clone_size: many
d_call: -
v_call: TRBV5-1

cdr3_nt: TGTGCCAGCAGCCGCGGGACGGAAGAGACCCAGTACTTC
cdr3_aa: CASSRGTEETQYF
j_call: TRBJ2-5
clone_size: few
d_call: -
v_call: TRBV7-3

cdr3_nt: TGTGCCAGCAGTTACTCGAGTTGGCAGAACACTGAAGCTTTCTTT
cdr3_aa: CASSYSSWQNTEAFF
j_call: TRBJ1-1
clone_size: -
d_call: -
v_call: TRBV6-6

cdr3_nt: TGTGCCAGCAGCCTCCGTCGGAACACTGAAGCTTTCTTT
cdr3_aa: CASSLRRNTEAFF
j_call: TRBJ1-1
clone_size: -
d_call: -
v_call: TRBV11-2

cdr3_nt: TGTGCCAGCAGCTTAGTCAGGGGGCACGATCAGCCCCAGCATTTT
cdr3_aa: CASSLVRGHDQPQHF
j_call: TRBJ1-5
clone_size: many
d_call: TRBD1
v_call: TRBV7-2

cdr3_nt: TGCGCCAGCAGCTCGGGAGGGGACAGTTACTACGAGCAGTACTTC
cdr3_aa: CASSSGGDSYYEQYF
j_call: TRBJ2-7
clone_size: -
d_call: -
v_call: TRBV5-1

cdr3_nt: TGTGCCAGCAGCGACGTTGGGTTTGATGCCCACGAGCAGTACTTC
cdr3_aa: CASSDVGFDAHEQYF
j_call: TRBJ2-7
clone_size: -
d_call: -
v_call: TRBV7-9

cdr3_nt: TGCGCCAGCAGCCAAGGGCTAGCGGGAGGCTACGAGCAGTACTTC
cdr3_aa: CASSQGLAGGYEQYF
j_call: TRBJ2-7
clone_size: few
d_call: TRBD2
v_call: TRBV4-1

cdr3_nt: TGTGCCAGTAGTGGGCAGGGGGGCCACCGAGTTACTGAAGCTTTCTTT
cdr3_aa: CASSGQGGHRVTEAFF
j_call: TRBJ1-1
clone_size: -
d_call: TRBD1
v_call: TRBV19

cdr3_nt: TGTGCCAGCAGCGCGACAGGGAACACTGAAGCTTTCTTT
cdr3_aa: CASSATGNTEAFF
j_call: TRBJ1-1
clone_size: -
d_call: -
v_call: TRBV9

cdr3_nt: TGTGCCAGCAGCCCTGTTAACGACCCACCTGGCTACACCTTC
cdr3_aa: CASSPVNDPPGYTF
j_call: TRBJ1-2
clone_size: many
d_call: -
v_call: TRBV5-4

cdr3_nt: TGTGCCACCAGCACAGACAGAAATCAGCCCCAGCATTTT
cdr3_aa: CATSTDRNQPQHF
j_call: TRBJ1-5
clone_size: many
d_call: -
v_call: TRBV15

cdr3_nt: TGCAGCGTCGCTCTAGCTTTGGACGGAGATGAGCAGTTCTTC
cdr3_aa: CSVALALDGDEQFF
j_call: TRBJ2-1
clone_size: -
d_call: -
v_call: TRBV29-1

cdr3_nt: TGTGCCAGCAGCCCTAGCGGGGCCACTAGCACAGATACGCAGTATTTT
cdr3_aa: CASSPSGATSTDTQYF
j_call: TRBJ2-3
clone_size: few
d_call: TRBD2
v_call: TRBV9

cdr3_nt: TGCGCCAGCAGTGACATGGGTGGCTACACCTTC
cdr3_aa: CASSDMGGYTF
j_call: TRBJ1-2
clone_size: few
d_call: -
v_call: TRBV10-2

cdr3_nt: TGCGCCAGCAGCTTGCGTTCGGGGGTTAATGGCTACACCTTC
cdr3_aa: CASSLRSGVNGYTF
j_call: TRBJ1-2
clone_size: -
d_call: -
v_call: TRBV7-9

cdr3_nt: TGCAGCGTTGAAGCGGGGGCATGGGGCTACACCTTC
cdr3_aa: CSVEAGAWGYTF
j_call: TRBJ1-2
clone_size: many
d_call: -
v_call: TRBV29-1

cdr3_nt: TGTGCCAGCAGTTTAGAACAGGGGACAGATACGCAGTATTTT
cdr3_aa: CASSLEQGTDTQYF
j_call: TRBJ2-3
clone_size: few
d_call: TRBD1
v_call: TRBV27

cdr3_nt: TGTGCCAGCTCACCAACCTCCGGCAGCTTAACCCAAAACATTCAGTACTTC
cdr3_aa: CASSPTSGSLTQNIQYF
j_call: TRBJ2-4
clone_size: few
d_call: -
v_call: TRBV18

cdr3_nt: TGTGCCAGTAGTACACAGAACAATGAGCAGTTCTTC
cdr3_aa: CASSTQNNEQFF
j_call: TRBJ2-1
clone_size: many
d_call: -
v_call: TRBV19

cdr3_nt: TGTGCCAGCAGCCTACGGCACGGCTACGAGCAGTACTTC
cdr3_aa: CASSLRHGYEQYF
j_call: TRBJ2-7
clone_size: -
d_call: -
v_call: TRBV11-3

cdr3_nt: TGTGCCAGCAGTGACGACCCACCCTTTGGCTACACCTTC
cdr3_aa: CASSDDPPFGYTF
j_call: TRBJ1-2
clone_size: -
d_call: -
v_call: TRBV6-6

cdr3_nt: TGTGCCAGCAGTTTATCCTCGAGTGGAGGACGTCAGCCCCAGCATTTT
cdr3_aa: CASSLSSSGGRQPQHF
j_call: TRBJ1-5
clone_size: -
d_call: -
v_call: TRBV27

cdr3_nt: TGCGCCAGCAGCAACGGGGTTGGGGGCAACGAGGAGCAGTACTTC
cdr3_aa: CASSNGVGGNEEQYF
j_call: TRBJ2-7
clone_size: few
d_call: -
v_call: TRBV5-1

cdr3_nt: TGTGCCACCAGCAGGCCCGGACAGGGCAATACGCAGTATTTT
cdr3_aa: CATSRPGQGNTQYF
j_call: TRBJ2-3
clone_size: -
d_call: TRBD1
v_call: TRBV15

cdr3_nt: TGTGCCAGCAGCATGGGACCGGGACAGGGGTCCTACGAGCAGTACTTC
cdr3_aa: CASSMGPGQGSYEQYF
j_call: TRBJ2-7
clone_size: -
d_call: TRBD1
v_call: TRBV2

cdr3_nt: TGTGCCAGCAGCTTGTCGGAACAAGAGACCCAGTACTTC
cdr3_aa: CASSLSEQETQYF
j_call: TRBJ2-5
clone_size: many
d_call: -
v_call: TRBV5-4

cdr3_nt: TGTGCCAGCAGCTTAGGGGCGACCGGTCAGCCCCAGCATTTT
cdr3_aa: CASSLGATGQPQHF
j_call: TRBJ1-5
clone_size: few
d_call: -
v_call: TRBV7-6

cdr3_nt: TGTGCCAGCAGCCCAGGACTAGCGGGAGGGACGGCCTACAATGAGCAGTTCTTC
cdr3_aa: CASSPGLAGGTAYNEQFF
j_call: TRBJ2-1
clone_size: -
d_call: TRBD2
v_call: TRBV7-7

cdr3_nt: TGCGCCAGCAGCCGCGACCTGGGGAACACTGAAGCTTTCTTT
cdr3_aa: CASSRDLGNTEAFF
j_call: TRBJ1-1
clone_size: -
d_call: -
v_call: TRBV10-1

cdr3_nt: TGTGCCTGGATCTTTGGGGGCGCGAACACCGGGGAGCTGTTTTTT
cdr3_aa: CAWIFGGANTGELFF
j_call: TRBJ2-2
clone_size: -
d_call: -
v_call: TRBV30

cdr3_nt: TGTGCCAGTAGGACCTGGGGCAGGGGGCTGAACACTGAAGCTTTCTTT
cdr3_aa: CASRTWGRGLNTEAFF
j_call: TRBJ1-1
clone_size: few
d_call: TRBD1
v_call: TRBV19

cdr3_nt: TGTGCCAGCAGCCCTACGAGTGGACAGTCCAGGTTTGGCTACACCTTC
cdr3_aa: CASSPTSGQSRFGYTF
j_call: TRBJ1-2
clone_size: -
d_call: -
v_call: TRBV5-4

cdr3_nt: TGTGCCAGCAGCGTCGAAGGGCTTGGCTACACCTTC
cdr3_aa: CASSVEGLGYTF
j_call: TRBJ1-2
clone_size: -
d_call: -
v_call: TRBV9

cdr3_nt: TGCGCCAGCAGCCCCGGCTGGACAGACTCCTACGAGCAGTACTTC
cdr3_aa: CASSPGWTDSYEQYF
j_call: TRBJ2-7
clone_size: once
d_call: -
v_call: TRBV4-1

cdr3_nt: TGTGCCACCGGGACAGGGAGCTACGAGCAGTACTTC
cdr3_aa: CATGTGSYEQYF
j_call: TRBJ2-7
clone_size: -
d_call: TRBD1
v_call: TRBV10-3

cdr3_nt: TGCGCCAGCAGCTCTCCCGGGGGAGATACGCAGTATTTT
cdr3_aa: CASSSPGGDTQYF
j_call: TRBJ2-3
clone_size: -
d_call: -
v_call: TRBV5-1

cdr3_nt: TGTGCCAGCAGCCGCGGCGGGCGAGATAGCAATCAGCCCCAGCATTTT
cdr3_aa: CASSRGGRDSNQPQHF
j_call: TRBJ1-5
clone_size: -
d_call: -
v_call: TRBV28